Listed below are T cell receptor beta chains from one sample, sequenced in a study of OX40 agonist ivuxolimab in advanced cancers. Method: immunoSEQ multiplex PCR; TCRdb's copy keeps in-frame clones and lacks some. The sample records about 120,000 clones, roughly nine tenths being singletons. The specimen comprised CD4+ or CD8+ T cells sorted from blood, sampled in a trial of the OX40 agonist ivuxolimab. The receptors originated from an adult with an advanced solid tumor such as melanoma, head and neck, liver or kidney cancer. Both conserved end residues are part of each CDR3. Each record gives: clone size, J gene, D gene, V gene, CDR3 DNA, CDR3 protein. A D gene is named only where the DNA matches it firmly. Some rows mark clone size as missing; the rest say once, few, many or name a class of expanded clone.

.,TRBJ1-1,.,TRBV6-5,TGTGCCAGCAGTTACTCCGGACTACTCAACACTGAAGCTTTCTTT,CASSYSGLLNTEAFF
.,TRBJ2-7,.,TRBV28,TGTGCCAGCAGTTATACCGGGAGAAGGGAGCAGTACTTC,CASSYTGRREQYF
.,TRBJ2-3,.,TRBV28,TGTGCCAGCAGTGCCCTTTCAGGTACGCAGTATTTT,CASSALSGTQYF
.,TRBJ2-3,.,TRBV19,TGTGCCAGTAGATGGTCTAGCACAGATACGCAGTATTTT,CASRWSSTDTQYF
.,TRBJ1-1,.,TRBV29-1,TGCAGCGTTGAGGAGGGGTGGGCTGAAGCTTTCTTT,CSVEEGWAEAFF
.,TRBJ2-2,TRBD1,TRBV7-9,TGTGCCAGCAGCGACCGGGACAGGGGCACCGGGGAGCTGTTTTTT,CASSDRDRGTGELFF
.,TRBJ2-7,TRBD1,TRBV11-2,TGTGCCAGCAGCTCCCCCGGGACAGGAACCTACGAGCAGTACTTC,CASSSPGTGTYEQYF
.,TRBJ2-3,.,TRBV30,TGTGCCTGGAGTTACACAGATACGCAGTATTTT,CAWSYTDTQYF
few,TRBJ1-2,.,TRBV28,TGTGCCAGCAGCTCTGGGGGGGACTATGGCTACACCTTC,CASSSGGDYGYTF
.,TRBJ2-2,.,TRBV18,TGTGCCAGCTCACCCGACAGGGGGGAGCTGTTTTTT,CASSPDRGELFF
.,TRBJ2-1,.,TRBV7-3,TGTGCCAGCAGCTTAGGAGGGGCAGGCCGATACAATGAGCAGTTCTTC,CASSLGGAGRYNEQFF
few,TRBJ1-5,.,TRBV29-1,TGCAGCGTGCGCGGGGGGAGTAATCAGCCCCAGCATTTT,CSVRGGSNQPQHF
.,TRBJ2-7,TRBD1,TRBV5-6,TGTGCCAGCAGCTTTACAGGGGGCCGTATAGTTTACGAGCAGTACTTC,CASSFTGGRIVYEQYF
.,TRBJ1-3,.,TRBV5-4,TGTGCCAGCAGCCTCGCAGGCTCTGGAAACACCATATATTTT,CASSLAGSGNTIYF
once,TRBJ1-1,TRBD1,TRBV4-2,TGTGCCAGCAGCCTGAAGCAAGGGACAGGGACTGAAGCTTTCTTT,CASSLKQGTGTEAFF
.,TRBJ2-1,.,TRBV6-7,TGTGCCAGCAGTTACGAGACCAGGGTGTCGGGCAATGAGCAGTTCTTC,CASSYETRVSGNEQFF
once,TRBJ1-5,TRBD1,TRBV28,TGTGCCAGCAGACGAGGGACAGGGCTCAGCAATCAGCCCCAGCATTTT,CASRRGTGLSNQPQHF
.,TRBJ1-1,.,TRBV10-3,TGTGCCATCAGTGAACTTGCGAGGGGAGCAACTATCACTGAAGCTTTCTTT,CAISELARGATITEAFF
.,TRBJ2-2,TRBD1,TRBV4-3,TGCGCCAGCAGCCTCTTAGTAGGGACAGGTCACGGGGAGCTGTTTTTT,CASSLLVGTGHGELFF
.,TRBJ2-7,TRBD1,TRBV6-5,TGTGCCAGCAGTTACTCAAGGGACAGGGCTATGTACTTC,CASSYSRDRAMYF
once,TRBJ2-1,.,TRBV9,TGTGCCAGCAGCCTAATTTCTAGCCCCAATGAGCAGTTCTTC,CASSLISSPNEQFF
.,TRBJ1-6,.,TRBV5-6,TGTGCCAGCAGCCCATCCGACAGTTCACCCCTCCACTTT,CASSPSDSSPLHF
.,TRBJ1-6,TRBD1,TRBV30,TGTGCCTGCGACAGGGGGGGATCACCCCTCCACTTT,CACDRGGSPLHF
.,TRBJ2-1,.,TRBV7-6,TGTGCCAGCAGTATAGACCCCTACAATGAGCAGTTCTTC,CASSIDPYNEQFF
.,TRBJ2-1,.,TRBV19,TGTGCCAGTAGGGTCCACATAGGAGTATACAATGAGCAGTTCTTC,CASRVHIGVYNEQFF
once,TRBJ2-3,.,TRBV10-1,TGCGCCAGCCGAGGAGACGTGGGGAATACGCAGTATTTT,CASRGDVGNTQYF
.,TRBJ2-1,.,TRBV7-2,TGTGCCAGCAGCCCAAGACTGACAGGAACCTCCCATGAGCAGTTCTTC,CASSPRLTGTSHEQFF
.,TRBJ1-1,TRBD1,TRBV4-3,TGCGCCAGCAGCCAACCGGGACAGGGATACACTGAAGCTTTCTTT,CASSQPGQGYTEAFF
.,TRBJ2-5,.,TRBV14,TGTGCCAGCAGCCAAGATACAACGCAGGAGACCCAGTACTTC,CASSQDTTQETQYF
.,TRBJ2-2,.,TRBV5-4,TGTGCCAGCAGCTTGGCGGTGAACACCGGGGAGCTGTTTTTT,CASSLAVNTGELFF
.,TRBJ1-6,.,TRBV28,.,CASSSSGTASGTLHF
.,TRBJ2-3,TRBD2,TRBV7-2,TGTGCCAGCAGCTATCAGCGGGGTGCAGATACGCAGTATTTT,CASSYQRGADTQYF
.,TRBJ1-2,.,TRBV20-1,TGCAGTGCTCTCTATGGCTACACCTTC,CSALYGYTF
.,TRBJ2-5,TRBD1,TRBV5-4,TGTGCCAGCAGCCGCTCGGGACAGGGAGATCGGGAGACCCAGTACTTC,CASSRSGQGDRETQYF
.,TRBJ1-2,.,TRBV28,TGTGCCAGCAGTTTACAGGACGGGACCCTTGGGGGCTACACCTTC,CASSLQDGTLGGYTF
.,TRBJ2-1,.,TRBV15,TGTGCCACCAGCAGAGAGCGGGGGCTCAATGAGCAGTTCTTC,CATSRERGLNEQFF
.,TRBJ1-2,.,TRBV28,TGTGCCAGCAGTGACCTGGGAGCCTATGGCTACACCTTC,CASSDLGAYGYTF
.,TRBJ2-5,.,TRBV5-4,TGTGCCAGCAGCCCAACTGTCAGGATCGCGAGAGAGACCCAGTACTTC,CASSPTVRIARETQYF
.,TRBJ1-3,.,TRBV7-2,TGTGCCAGCGCCTTTGGGGGGCGCGGTGTCACCATATATTTT,CASAFGGRGVTIYF
.,TRBJ1-2,.,TRBV28,TGTGCCAGCAGTACCACAGGGAACTATGGCTACACCTTC,CASSTTGNYGYTF
.,TRBJ2-5,.,TRBV11-3,TGTGCCAGCAGCTTTGACAGACAAGAGACCCAGTACTTC,CASSFDRQETQYF
.,TRBJ2-5,TRBD2,TRBV7-9,TGTGCCAGCAGCCTGGGGACTAGCCAAGAGACCCAGTACTTC,CASSLGTSQETQYF
.,TRBJ1-3,.,TRBV29-1,TGCAGCGTTGCACTCTCTGGAAACACCATATATTTT,CSVALSGNTIYF
.,TRBJ1-6,TRBD1,TRBV19,TGTGCCAGTAGCAGACAGGGGGCCAATTCACCCCTCCACTTT,CASSRQGANSPLHF
few,TRBJ2-1,.,TRBV30,TGTGCCTGGAGAAGGGGGGCAGACCTATACAATGAGCAGTTCTTC,CAWRRGADLYNEQFF
.,TRBJ2-5,.,TRBV27,TGTGCCAGCAGCCGGGCCCGGACGGAACAAGAGACCCAGTACTTC,CASSRARTEQETQYF
.,TRBJ1-6,TRBD1,TRBV6-5,TGTGCCAGCAGTTACAGGACAGGTGGAATAACCCTCCACTTT,CASSYRTGGITLHF
.,TRBJ2-3,TRBD1,TRBV18,TGTGCCAGCTCAAGGGGACAGGCCACAGATACGCAGTATTTT,CASSRGQATDTQYF
.,TRBJ1-4,.,TRBV28,TGTGCCAGCAGTTTAGGAGGAAAGGAGGAAAAACTGTTTTTT,CASSLGGKEEKLFF
.,TRBJ2-2,.,TRBV5-1,TGCGCCAGCAGCGTACAGGGGAACACCGGGGAGCTGTTTTTT,CASSVQGNTGELFF
.,TRBJ1-1,.,TRBV19,TGTGCCAGTAGTATTGGGTGGCGGAACACTGAAGCTTTCTTT,CASSIGWRNTEAFF
few,TRBJ2-1,.,TRBV4-1,TGCGCCAGCAGCCAAGGTACGAGCTCCTACAATGAGCAGTTCTTC,CASSQGTSSYNEQFF
.,TRBJ2-7,TRBD2,TRBV2,TGTGCCAGCAGGGAACTAGCGGGGACGTACGAGCAGTACTTC,CASRELAGTYEQYF
.,TRBJ2-7,.,TRBV7-2,TGTGCCAGCAGCTTAGAGGGGCGACAGGACTACGAGCAGTACTTC,CASSLEGRQDYEQYF